One sample yielded the 5 T cell receptor beta chains listed below, sequenced in a study of tumor-infiltrating lymphocytes in primary liver carcinoma. Starting material for RNA and DNA co-extraction consisted of about 17-31 mg of unsorted bulk tissue. TCR beta cDNA came from about 0.55 ug total RNA, primed with a constant-region primer. Slightly modified ARM-PCR with three nested multiplex PCR rounds yielded TCR beta libraries. Running 9 to 11 cycles apiece, the first two PCR rounds relied on TRBV1-TRBV30 forward primers together with a C-beta reverse primer. TCRdb called the multiplex PCR reads again in MiXCR, with one record for every CDR3 protein. The sample lists about 70,000 distinct CDR3 sequences, 55% to 75% occurring once. What was sequenced was liver tumor tissue from sampling region 4. Subset meaning: tumor region T4, right-lateral pole. The source of these receptors is a middle-aged man with primary liver carcinoma and hepatitis B virus infection.

This clonotype occurred many times. The chain combines TRBV5-4 with TRBJ2-3; the match to TRBD2 covers 7 bases. V lost 4 bases and J lost 2; bases outside the gene matches: 7. The germline V gene encodes CDR1 SGHNT and CDR2 YYREEE (reference sequence). The length of the CDR3 is 15 residues. CDR3: CASSIGGTTTDTQYF. The CDR3 DNA is TGTGCCAGCAGCATCGGCGGGACTACCACAGATACGCAGTATTTT.

The sample holds many counts of this clonotype. The chain is built from TRBV6-1 and TRBJ2-3; D is possibly TRBD2 (6 bases). V was trimmed by 4 bases and J by 0 bases, leaving 17 bases between them. Germline V gives CDR1 MNHNS, CDR2 SASEGT. The CDR3 consists of 17 residues. CDR3 nucleotide sequence: TGTGCCAGCAGTGCTCTTGCACTAGCAGCTAGCACAGATACGCAGTATTTT. Amino acids: CASSALALAASTDTQYF.

Notes on this clonotype: This may be a read error, as it is one base from a much larger clone. The V and J genes are TRBV7-9 and TRBJ2-1, with D tentatively TRBD2 (6 bases). Germline CDR1 SEHNR, CDR2 FQNEAQ (reference sequence). CDR3 length equals 15 residues. Trimming pared 6 bases from V and 2 bases from J, leaving 14 bases between. The CDR3 nucleotides read TGTGCCAGCAGTCCCGGGCCTAGCGCCTACAATGAGCAGTTCTTC. It codes for CASSPGPSAYNEQFF.

A note on this clonotype: One junction end does not reproduce the germline sequence, and a read error may be involved. The chain couples TRBV11-2 to TRBJ2-1; D gene ambiguous. Germline V gene lookup returns CDR1 SGHAT and CDR2 FQNNGV. The CDR3 spans 13 residues. The CDR3 bases are TGTGCCGGCAGCACTGGGAACTACAATGAGCAGTTCTTC. Translated: CAGSTGNYNEQFF.

In regard to this clonotype: At one boundary the junction diverges from the germline segment, which might be a read error. V usage is TRBV4-2 and J usage is TRBJ2-5, with no clear D. The length of the CDR3 is 17 residues. CDR1 is LGHNA, CDR2 YNFKEQ, per germline. The CDR3 sequence is CASSQDLPWSFQETQYF. CDR3 in DNA: TGTGCTAGCAGCCAAGATCTCCCGTGGAGCTTCCAAGAGACCCAGTACTTC.